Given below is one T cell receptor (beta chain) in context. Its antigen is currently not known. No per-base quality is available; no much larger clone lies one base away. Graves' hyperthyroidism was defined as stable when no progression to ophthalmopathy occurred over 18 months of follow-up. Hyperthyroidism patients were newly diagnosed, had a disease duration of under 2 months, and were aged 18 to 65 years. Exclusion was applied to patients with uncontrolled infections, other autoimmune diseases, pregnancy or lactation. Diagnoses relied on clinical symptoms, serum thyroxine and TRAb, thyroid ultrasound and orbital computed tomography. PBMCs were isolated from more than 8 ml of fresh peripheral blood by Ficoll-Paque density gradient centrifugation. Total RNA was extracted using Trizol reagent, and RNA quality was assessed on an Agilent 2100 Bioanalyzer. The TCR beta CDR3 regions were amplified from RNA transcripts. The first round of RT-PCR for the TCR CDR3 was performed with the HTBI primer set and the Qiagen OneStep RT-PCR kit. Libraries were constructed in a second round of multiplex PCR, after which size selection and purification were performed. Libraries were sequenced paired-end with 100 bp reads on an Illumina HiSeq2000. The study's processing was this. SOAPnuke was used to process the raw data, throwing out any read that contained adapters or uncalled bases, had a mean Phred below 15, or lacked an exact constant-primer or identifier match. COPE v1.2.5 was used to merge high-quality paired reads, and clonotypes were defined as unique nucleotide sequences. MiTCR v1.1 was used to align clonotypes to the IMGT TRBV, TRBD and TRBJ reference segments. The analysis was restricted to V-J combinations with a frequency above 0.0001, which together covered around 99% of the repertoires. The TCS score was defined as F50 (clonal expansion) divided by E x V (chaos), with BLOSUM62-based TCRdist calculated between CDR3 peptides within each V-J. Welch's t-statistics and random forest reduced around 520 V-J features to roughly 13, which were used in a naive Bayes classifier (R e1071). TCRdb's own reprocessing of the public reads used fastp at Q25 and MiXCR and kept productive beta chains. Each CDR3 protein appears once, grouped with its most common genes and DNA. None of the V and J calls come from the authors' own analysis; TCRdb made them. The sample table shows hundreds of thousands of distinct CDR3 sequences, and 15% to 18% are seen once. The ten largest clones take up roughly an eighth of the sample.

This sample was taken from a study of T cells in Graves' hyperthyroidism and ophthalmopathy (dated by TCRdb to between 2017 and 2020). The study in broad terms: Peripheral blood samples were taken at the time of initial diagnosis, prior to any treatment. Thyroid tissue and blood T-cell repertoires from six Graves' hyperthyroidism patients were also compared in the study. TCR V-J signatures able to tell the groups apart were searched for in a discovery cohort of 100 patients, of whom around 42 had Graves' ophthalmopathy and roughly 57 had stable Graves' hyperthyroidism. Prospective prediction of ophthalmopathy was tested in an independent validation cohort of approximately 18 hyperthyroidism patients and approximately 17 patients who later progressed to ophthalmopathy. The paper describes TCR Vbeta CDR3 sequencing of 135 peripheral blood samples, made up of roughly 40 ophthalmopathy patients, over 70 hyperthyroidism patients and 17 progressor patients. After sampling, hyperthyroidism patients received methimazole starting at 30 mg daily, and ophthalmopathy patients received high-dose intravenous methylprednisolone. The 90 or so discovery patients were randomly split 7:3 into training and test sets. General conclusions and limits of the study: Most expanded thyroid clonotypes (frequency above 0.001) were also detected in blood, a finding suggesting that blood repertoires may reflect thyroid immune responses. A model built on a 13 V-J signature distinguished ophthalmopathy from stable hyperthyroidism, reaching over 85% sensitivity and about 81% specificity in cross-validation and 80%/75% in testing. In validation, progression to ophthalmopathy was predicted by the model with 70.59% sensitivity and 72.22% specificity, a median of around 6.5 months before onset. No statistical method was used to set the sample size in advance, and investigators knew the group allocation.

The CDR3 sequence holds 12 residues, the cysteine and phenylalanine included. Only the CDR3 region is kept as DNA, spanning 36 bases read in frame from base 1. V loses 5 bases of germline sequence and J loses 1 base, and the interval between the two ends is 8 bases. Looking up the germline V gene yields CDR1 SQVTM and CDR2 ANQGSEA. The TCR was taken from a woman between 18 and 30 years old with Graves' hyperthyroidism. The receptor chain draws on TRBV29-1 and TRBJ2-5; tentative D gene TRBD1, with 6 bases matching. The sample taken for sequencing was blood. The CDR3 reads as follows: CSVSRGQETQYF. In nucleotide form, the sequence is TGCAGCGTTTCCAGGGGCCAAGAGACCCAGTACTTC.